The rows below give T cell receptor beta chains drawn from one sample of a study of T cell repertoires in cytomegalovirus infection. Antigens of these TCRs are unknown. TCRdb recomputed calls from the reads with MiXCR, one row per CDR3 protein. The repertoire holds about 920,000 distinct CDR3 sequences, roughly 31% seen once, with 13% in the top ten. The sequencing used cultured CD8+ T cells from PBMCs, collected from culture after CMV antigen stimulation. These TCRs come from a human donor in good health (CMV status not recorded). Some clones in this sample may be carry-over from other donors' samples. Each CDR3 is given with its conserved first and last residue.

CDR3aa: CASSQVTGTGLGEDGYTF; v_gene: TRBV4-1; j_gene: TRBJ1-2
CDR3aa: CASSTLTGSSTDTQYF; v_gene: TRBV7-9; j_gene: TRBJ2-3
CDR3aa: CASKGTYLEQYF; v_gene: TRBV2; j_gene: TRBJ2-7
CDR3aa: CASSLAGGQTGELFF; v_gene: TRBV7-6; j_gene: TRBJ2-2
CDR3aa: CSVIRTAVEAFF; v_gene: TRBV29-1; j_gene: TRBJ1-1
CDR3aa: CASSLPGGHYNEQFF; v_gene: TRBV7-9; j_gene: TRBJ2-1
CDR3aa: CASSAVLRVYNEQFF; v_gene: TRBV7-9; j_gene: TRBJ2-1
CDR3aa: CASSNMGLQETQYF; v_gene: TRBV6-2/TRBV6-3; j_gene: TRBJ2-5
CDR3aa: CATSRDQGVNEKLFF; v_gene: TRBV15; j_gene: TRBJ1-4
CDR3aa: CASSYGAYNSPLHF; v_gene: TRBV6-5; j_gene: TRBJ1-6
CDR3aa: CASSLVDGGAETQYF; v_gene: TRBV7-2; j_gene: TRBJ2-5
CDR3aa: CASSFRRVGYWELFF; v_gene: TRBV28; j_gene: TRBJ2-2
CDR3aa: CASSLGQAYNEQFF; v_gene: TRBV7-9; j_gene: TRBJ2-1
CDR3aa: CASRLIGGSQPQHF; v_gene: TRBV2; j_gene: TRBJ1-5